This T cell receptor beta chain was obtained from a study of PD-1 blockade in mismatch repair-deficient tumors. Study as a whole: Enrolled about 2012-2016, patients had progressing, pretreated mismatch repair-deficient cancers of 12 types.

Clones were sequenced by immunoSEQ multiplex PCR, and TCRdb holds only the in-frame ones, with some missing. Seen here are around 100,000 clones, approximately 83% observed once, and the top ten hold about 6.3%. Mismatch repair deficiency was confirmed in all patients, by PCR or immunohistochemistry. The TCR-sequenced patients were a few responders to pembrolizumab. Germline V gene sequence: CDR1 MNHEY, CDR2 SMNVEV (reference sequence). CDR3 length: 15 residues. The trim removed 3 bases at V and 7 bases at J, leaving 7 bases unmatched. The TCR was taken from an adult with mismatch repair-deficient cancer. The chain has TRBV27 and TRBJ2-5; 11 nucleotides align to TRBD1. Material: peripheral blood, obtained roughly 35 weeks after starting pembrolizumab. Here the CDR3 DNA reads TGTGCCAGCAGTTTGGACAGGGGGCCTGGGGTGACCCAGTACTTC. Its translation is CASSLDRGPGVTQYF.